This T cell receptor (beta chain) was documented in a study of cytomegalovirus exposure and HLA in healthy donors. Across the study: Out of about 180 million T cells, an earlier analysis found 117 million unique TCR beta sequences in total. Falling in the Caucasian-associated ancestry cluster were 81% of under 500 genotyped donors. Study results and caveats: Later examination showed HLA-associated TCR beta chains had greater clonal expansion than equally common others. Among donors in an Asian-associated ancestry cluster, a later analysis reportedly found fewer N-insertions than the roughly 700-donor mean.

With 60 Vbeta and 13 Jbeta primers, the PCR was carried out. Profiled with immunoSEQ multiplex PCR; TCRdb holds only in-frame clones, not every one. The table records about 300,000 clones, approximately 90% of them present only once. In this sample, this clone turned up once. The target antigen is unknown. In the same sample, other DNA sequences code for this CDR3. The CDR3 contains 13 residues. Germline CDR1 is SNHLY and CDR2 is FYNNEI. The ends were cut back, 1 base at V and 3 bases at J, with 6 bases in the middle. The chain carries TRBV2 and TRBJ1-2; tentatively, D is TRBD1 (5 bases). Sequencing used PBMCs. The sequence came from a man in his forties in good health and CMV-seropositive. CDR3 in DNA: TGTGCCAGCAGTGAAGGACAGTACTATGGCTACACCTTC. Its translation: CASSEGQYYGYTF.